Sequencing of this T cell receptor (beta chain) was carried out in a study of OX40 agonist ivuxolimab in advanced cancers. Looking at the study overall: Patients received the agonistic anti-OX40 (CD134) antibody ivuxolimab.

With autoimmune disease history or systemic immunosuppression, patients were excluded. Measured with immunoSEQ multiplex PCR; TCRdb has only the in-frame clones, and not every one. The sample has approximately 84,000 clones, approximately 90% seen once. This CDR3 has 11 residues. V was clipped by 6 bases and J by 13 bases; unmatched bases: 11. The V gene's germline CDR1 is DFQATT and CDR2 SNEGSKA (reference sequence). Specimen: CD4+ or CD8+ T cells sorted from blood, collected in a trial of the OX40 agonist ivuxolimab. The J gene is TRBJ2-7, the V gene TRBV20-1, with 8 nucleotides matching TRBD2. The TCR comes from an adult with an advanced solid tumor such as melanoma, head and neck, liver or kidney cancer. As DNA, the CDR3 is TGCAGTGCGGGTAGCGGGAACATGGCTTACTTC. Translation: CSAGSGNMAYF.